The 26 T cell receptor beta chains in this list originate from one sample, sequenced in a study of PD-1 blockade in classical Hodgkin lymphoma. The time point was: cycle 4 day 1 (C4D1), after less than 7 weeks of nivolumab. Each and every patient relapsed after autologous stem cell transplantation, and patients got differing brentuximab vedotin exposure. Using immunoSEQ multiplex PCR, the repertoire was profiled, and TCRdb retains in-frame clones only, with some absent. This sample yields some 90,000 clones, of which over 80% are seen a single time; approximately 15% belongs to the top ten. Here the sequenced sample was peripheral blood mononuclear cells (PBMCs), taken before the fourth cycle of nivolumab. The receptors shown here come from a human donor with classical Hodgkin lymphoma.

The sample holds one count of this clone. CDR3 DNA sequence: TGTGCCAGCAGCTTGGCCGGCACGGCTAGCACAGATACGCAGTATTTT. Encoded protein: CASSLAGTASTDTQYF. The chain is built from TRBV5-5 and TRBJ2-3; D not resolved. Per the germline V gene, CDR1 is SGHKS and CDR2 is YYEKEE (reference sequence). The V end was cut by 0 bases, the J end by 0 bases, with 11 bases between. This CDR3 spans 16 amino acids.

The chain combines TRBV7-2 with TRBJ2-1; D is uncertain. Germline values: CDR1 SGHTA, CDR2 FQGNSA. The V end lost 1 base, the J end lost 0 bases, and 7 bases lay between the germline ends. This CDR3 spans 15 amino acids. CDR3 sequence reads: CASSLVLSSYNEQFF. The CDR3 DNA follows: TGTGCCAGCAGCTTAGTCCTGAGCTCCTACAATGAGCAGTTCTTC.

The rearrangement joins TRBV5-1 to TRBJ2-7; 7 bases agree with TRBD2. Trimming at V came to 3 bases and at J to 3 bases, leaving 6 bases not matched to a gene. The CDR3 totals 14 residues. CDR1 and CDR2 from the germline V gene are SGHRS and YFSETQ. CDR3 amino acids: CASSSAGRNYEQYF. CDR3 DNA: TGCGCCAGCAGCTCAGCGGGACGTAACTACGAGCAGTACTTC.

The rearrangement joins TRBV30 to TRBJ2-7, with 8 bases matching TRBD1. The germline V gene encodes CDR1 GTSNPN and CDR2 SVGIG (reference sequence). This CDR3 is built from 15 residues. V was clipped by 3 bases and J by 3 bases; unmatched bases: 10. The CDR3 here is CAWSPWTGTLYEQYF. The CDR3 coding sequence is TGTGCCTGGAGCCCATGGACAGGGACTCTCTACGAGCAGTACTTC. Together with reference TRBV30 and TRBJ2-7, the CDR3 gives the full variable domain: SQTIHQWPATLVQPVGSPLSLECTVEGTSNPNLYWYRQAAGRGLQLLFYSVGIGQISSEVPQNLSASRPQDRQFILSSKKLLLSDSGFYLCAWSPWTGTLYEQYFGPGTRLTVT.

This chain connects TRBV7-7 to TRBJ1-4; no clear D. The CDR3 contains 15 residues. The germline gives CDR1 SSHAT, CDR2 FNYEAQ (reference sequence). Trimming left V 1 base short and J 5 bases short, with 11 bases between. CDR3 residues: CASSLVGSPNEKLFF. The CDR3 nucleotides are TGTGCCAGCAGCTTAGTCGGCAGCCCGAATGAAAAACTGTTTTTT.

V is TRBV7-8 and J is TRBJ2-3; D call uncertain. Looked up from germline, CDR1 is SGHVS and CDR2 is FQNEAQ. CDR3 length equals 14 residues. Trimming removed 4 bases at V and 8 bases at J, with 16 bases between. CDR3 coding DNA: TGTGCCAGCAGCTGGGGAAGGACCCCTGGTACGCAGTATTTT. This translates into CASSWGRTPGTQYF.

V gene TRBV19 combines with J gene TRBJ2-2; tentatively, D is TRBD1 (6 bases). Trimming took 7 bases from V and 8 from J, leaving 20 bases between them. The CDR3 spans 15 residues. The germline gives CDR1 LNHDA, CDR2 SQIVND (reference sequence). The CDR3 region has the DNA TGTGCCAGTACAACGCGGACAGTGCCTTCGGGGGAGCTGTTTTTT. This codes for CASTTRTVPSGELFF. The full variable domain, rest sourced from reference TRBV19 and TRBJ2-2, is DGGITQSPKYLFRKEGQNVTLSCEQNLNHDAMYWYRQDPGQGLRLIYYSQIVNDFQKGDIAEGYSVSREKKESFPLTVTSAQKNPTAFYLCASTTRTVPSGELFFGEGSRLTVL.

V is TRBV4-1 and J is TRBJ2-7; 9 bases match TRBD2. Trimming took 0 bases from V and 2 from J; bases not matched to a gene: 11. The CDR3 length is 18 residues. CDR1 MGHRA and CDR2 YSYEKL come from the germline V gene. The CDR3 protein is CASSQDSLAGRRPYEQYF. The CDR3 DNA follows: TGCGCCAGCAGCCAAGATTCCCTAGCGGGACGCCGACCCTACGAGCAGTACTTC.

The genes are TRBV5-1 and TRBJ1-1; D may be TRBD1 (6 bases). CDR1 and CDR2 from the germline V gene are SGHRS and YFSETQ. The CDR3 consists of 16 residues. V dropped 5 bases and J dropped 1 base, with 18 bases sitting between them. CDR3 region: CASRAGASIRNTEAFF. For the CDR3, the DNA is TGCGCCAGCAGGGCAGGGGCGTCGATCAGGAACACTGAAGCTTTCTTT.

This sequence joins TRBV7-2 and TRBJ2-7; 12 bases are shared with TRBD1. The junction had 5 bases not matched to a gene; V was cut back by 5 bases and J by 3 bases. Germline assignment: CDR1 SGHTA and CDR2 FQGNSA. This CDR3 contains 15 residues. This CDR3 is CASSPGTGGIYEQYF. Here the CDR3 DNA reads TGTGCCAGCAGCCCCGGGACAGGGGGCATCTACGAGCAGTACTTC.

This chain joins TRBV10-3 and TRBJ2-3; 8 nucleotides line up with TRBD2. Germline CDR1 reads ENHRY; CDR2 reads SYGVKD. This CDR3 has 14 residues. J lost 6 bases, V lost 3 bases, and 5 bases had no gene match. The CDR3 sequence: CAISDQREWDTQYF. The DNA for the CDR3 is TGTGCCATCAGTGACCAGCGGGAGTGGGATACGCAGTATTTT.

The gene calls are TRBV27 and TRBJ2-7, with TRBD2 matching over 9 bases. Germline V CDR1 and CDR2: MNHEY, SMNVEV (reference sequence). Unmatched junction bases numbered 9, after V lost 3 bases and J lost 3 bases. The CDR3 consists of 16 residues. CDR3 sequence (DNA): TGTGCCAGCAGTTTGCCCCTAGCGGGGAATTTCTACGAGCAGTACTTC. It yields the protein CASSLPLAGNFYEQYF.

V gene TRBV28 combines with J gene TRBJ1-5; TRBD1 aligns across 7 bases. The germline gives CDR1 MDHEN, CDR2 SYDVKM. J was trimmed by 4 bases and V by 0 bases; bases with no gene match: 12. This CDR3 has 18 amino acids. DNA for the CDR3: TGTGCCAGCAGTTTATGGGGAGAGCGGGCAGGGGGGAATCAGCCCCAGCATTTT. Translation gives CASSLWGERAGGNQPQHF.

The chain couples TRBV10-1 to TRBJ2-7, with D tentatively TRBD1 or TRBD2 (5 bases each). This CDR3 region has 12 residues. Per germline, CDR1 WNHNN and CDR2 SYGVQD (reference sequence). The CDR3 is CGFTGRNFEQYF. Here the CDR3 DNA reads TGCGGATTCACGGGACGGAACTTCGAGCAGTACTTC.

The chain is built from TRBV5-1 and TRBJ2-1; the D is unclear. The CDR3 spans 15 residues. V lost 3 bases and J lost 0, with 10 bases in between. CDR1 is SGHRS, CDR2 YFSETQ, per germline. CDR3 loop: CASSSDPSSYNEQFF. CDR3 bases: TGCGCCAGCAGCTCAGACCCTAGCTCCTACAATGAGCAGTTCTTC.

The genes are TRBV30 and TRBJ2-6; a possible D gene is TRBD1 (5 bases). V dropped 5 bases and J dropped 4 bases, with 12 bases sitting between them. Germline V gives CDR1 GTSNPN, CDR2 SVGIG (reference sequence). The CDR3 totals 14 residues. The CDR3 region is CAWGFWTGANVLTF. The DNA for the CDR3 is TGTGCCTGGGGCTTTTGGACAGGGGCCAACGTCCTGACTTTC.

The gene calls are TRBV2 and TRBJ2-2; D possibly uses TRBD1 or TRBD2 (5 bases each). The CDR3 is 15 amino acids. Trimming shortened V by 4 bases and J by 3 bases, and 12 bases separated the two germline ends. Germline V CDR1 and CDR2: SNHLY, FYNNEI. The CDR3 sequence is CASSAVRGDTGELFF. In DNA, the CDR3 is TGTGCCAGCAGTGCGGTGAGGGGTGACACCGGGGAGCTGTTTTTT.

The chain joins TRBV6-4 to TRBJ2-3; D gene ambiguous. CDR1 and CDR2 (germline): MRHNA, SNTAGT. Trimming removed 4 bases at V and 0 bases at J, with 5 bases between. This CDR3 region has 13 residues. CDR3 DNA sequence: TGTGCCAGCAGTGTGGACAGCACAGATACGCAGTATTTT. This sequence encodes CASSVDSTDTQYF.

Concerning this clone itself: The same CDR3 can be traced to other DNA sequences in this sample. The CDR3 DNA is TGTGCCAGTAGTATTAACAGGGGCACTGAAGCTTTCTTT. This sequence encodes CASSINRGTEAFF. This chain uses TRBV19 with TRBJ1-1; 7 bases agree with TRBD1. J lost 4 bases, V lost 3 bases, and 2 bases had no gene match. Per germline, CDR1 LNHDA and CDR2 SQIVND (reference sequence). This CDR3 has 13 amino acids.

The chain's CDR3 is CASSILFAGLAGGNEQFF. The CDR3 DNA follows: TGTGCCAGTAGTATTTTGTTCGCCGGACTAGCGGGGGGCAATGAGCAGTTCTTC. V gene TRBV19 combines with J gene TRBJ2-1; 14 nucleotides align to TRBD2. V was clipped by 3 bases and J by 6 bases; unmatched bases: 10. From germline, CDR1 is LNHDA and CDR2 SQIVND (reference sequence). The CDR3 extends over 18 amino acids.

J is TRBJ2-3 and V is TRBV11-2, with 7 bases aligning to TRBD2. V lost 3 bases to trimming and J lost 2 bases; unmatched junction nucleotides: 8. Germline-derived CDR1 and CDR2 are SGHAT and FQNNGV. CDR3 length: 16 residues. CDR3 DNA: TGTGCCAGCAGCTTGGCTAGCGGACTATACACAGATACGCAGTATTTT. It translates to CASSLASGLYTDTQYF.

This chain links TRBV28 with TRBJ2-4, with 7 bases that match TRBD1. The V and J ends lost 6 bases and 0 bases, in that order; junction bases with no gene match: 8. Per the germline V gene, CDR1 is MDHEN and CDR2 is SYDVKM. The CDR3 is 16 amino acids. CDR3 coding DNA: TGTGCCAGCAGCTTGCCGGGACAGATAGCCAAAAACATTCAGTACTTC. As protein: CASSLPGQIAKNIQYF.

This chain uses TRBV18 with TRBJ2-4, with TRBD1 matching 7 bases. Germline V gives CDR1 KGHSH, CDR2 LQKENI. Losses at the gene ends were 3 bases for V and 0 bases for J; bases not matched to a gene: 8. CDR3 size: 17 residues. The CDR3: CASSPDRTGLAKNIQYF. CDR3 DNA sequence: TGTGCCAGCTCACCCGACCGGACAGGCCTAGCCAAAAACATTCAGTACTTC.

The CDR3 here is CAGTDNTEAFF. The CDR3 nucleotides read TGCGCGGGGACAGACAACACTGAAGCTTTCTTT. V is TRBV29-1 and J is TRBJ1-1, with 7 bases matching TRBD1. Looked up from germline, CDR1 is SQVTM and CDR2 is ANQGSEA. The CDR3 sequence is 11 residues long.

The CDR3 is CASSLAGGSSYEQYF. The CDR3 DNA follows: TGTGCCAGCAGCTTAGCGGGTGGGAGCTCCTACGAGCAGTACTTC. The chain recombines TRBV11-3 with TRBJ2-7; D is possibly TRBD2 (5 bases). Trimming removed 1 base from V and 0 bases from J, with 10 bases in between. The CDR3 contains 15 residues. Germline V gives CDR1 SGHNT, CDR2 YENEEA.

The chain couples TRBV7-2 to TRBJ1-1, with D possibly matching TRBD1 (6 bases). CDR3 length equals 15 residues. CDR1 and CDR2 from the germline V gene are SGHTA and FQGNSA. V was cut by 0 bases and J by 2 bases, with 10 bases left in between. This CDR3 reads CASSLAGTKNTEAFF. The CDR3, as DNA: TGTGCCAGCAGCTTAGCCGGGACAAAAAACACTGAAGCTTTCTTT.